The clone carrying this TCR beta chain appeared many times. The protocol attached unique molecular identifiers to individual cDNA molecules. Using its own MiXCR run on the 5' RACE reads, TCRdb lists one record per CDR3 protein. The sample yields some 80,000 distinct CDR3 sequences, around an eighth seen once. The data derive from a study of early T cells in non-severe SARS-CoV-2 infection. The sequenced sample consisted of whole blood. This receptor was taken from an adult who was a healthcare worker with PCR-confirmed SARS-CoV-2 infection or an uninfected control (not recorded which).

The CDR3 DNA is TGTGCCAGCAGTTTATCGCCGGTCTGGGATGAGCAGTTCTTC. Translation gives CASSLSPVWDEQFF. The chain couples TRBV27 to TRBJ2-1, with D hard to call. The CDR3 consists of 14 residues. Germline assignment: CDR1 MNHEY and CDR2 SMNVEV (reference sequence). The V end lost 0 bases, the J end lost 8 bases, and 11 bases lay between the germline ends.